This TCR beta chain was sequenced during a study of cytomegalovirus exposure and HLA in healthy donors. General observations from the study: The tendency of first-cohort TCR clusters to co-occur in the roughly 110 validation repertoires was the finding of a later analysis. Investigators reported more than 150 TCR beta chains as tied to cytomegalovirus.

With regard to this clone: Its antigen remains unidentified.

The repertoire was sequenced with immunoSEQ multiplex PCR; TCRdb's copy has only in-frame clones and lacks some. The table lists some 210,000 clones, 87% of them singletons, with roughly 2% in the top ten. This TCR derives from a young woman in good health and CMV-seropositive. The specimen sequenced was PBMCs.

CDR3 loop: CASSSGQTYEQYF. The CDR3 coding sequence is TGTGCCAGCAGTTCGGGACAGACCTACGAGCAGTACTTC. The rearrangement uses TRBV28 and TRBJ2-7; the match to TRBD1 covers 7 bases. Germline loops: CDR1 MDHEN, CDR2 SYDVKM. CDR3 length equals 13 residues. Trimming took 4 bases from V and 2 from J; bases not matched to a gene: 2.